This TCR beta chain is from a study of blood T cell repertoires in COVID-19. Background on the study: In each case, the material was cDNA or gDNA derived from T cells, B-cell-depleted T cells, or PBMCs.

As originally analysed: Amplification of reference gene primers was used by the study to estimate nucleated cell counts. Clones were sequenced by immunoSEQ multiplex PCR, and TCRdb holds only the in-frame ones, with some missing. V, J and clone size reflect that table, while D and trimming were determined from the DNA. The repertoire has some 150,000 clones, just under 85% of them found once; the top ten carry approximately 8.4%. CDR1 and CDR2 (germline): MNHNY, SVGAGI (reference sequence). CDR3 length: 14 residues. J gave up 6 bases and V 5 bases, and 8 bases lay outside the gene matches. Cohort allocation depended upon clinical history that participants reported. Resolution of symptoms, clearance, or two negative PCRs was present in recovered Cohort 3 donors.

The V call is TRBV6-6, the J call TRBJ2-7; 9 bases are a match to TRBD2. The sequence was collected from a man aged 50 to 59 who had recovered from COVID-19. Material for sequencing was PBMCs or T cells enriched from blood (not recorded which). CDR3 sequence reads: CASSKGTSLSEQYF. In DNA, the CDR3 is TGTGCCAGCAGTAAGGGGACTAGCCTTAGCGAGCAGTACTTC.